This T cell receptor beta chain was retrieved from a study of blood T cell repertoires in COVID-19. As for the study in general: T cells, B-cell-depleted T cells, or PBMCs provided the cDNA or gDNA that served as material.

The CDR3 is 14 amino acids. Trimming removed 7 bases from V and 4 bases from J; junction bases left unmatched: 9. Germline V CDR1 and CDR2: MNHEY, SVGAGI. Produced via immunoSEQ multiplex PCR; TCRdb's table is partial and in-frame only. The sample lists 150,000 to 200,000 clones, 70% to 90% occurring once. Each participant's cohort was designated according to participant-reported clinical history. Either two negative PCRs, clearance, or symptom resolution qualified Cohort 3 donors as recovered. This chain links TRBV6-5 with TRBJ1-1, with 7 bases lining up with TRBD1. The TCR comes from a man aged 35 to 55 who had recovered from COVID-19. The sample comprised PBMCs or T cells enriched from blood (not recorded which). The DNA for the CDR3 is TGTGCCAGCACCCACACAGGGGCGACCACTGAAGCTTTCTTT. Translation gives CASTHTGATTEAFF.